The 5 T cell receptor beta chains listed next were all sequenced from one sample in a study of tumor-infiltrating lymphocytes in primary liver carcinoma. Joint extraction of RNA and DNA used about 17-30 mg of bulk tissue that was unsorted. Making TCR beta cDNA involved 400 to 600 ng total RNA and a constant-region primer. Slightly modified ARM-PCR, run as three nested multiplex PCR rounds, produced the TCR beta libraries. The first two PCR rounds, roughly 9 cycles each, used TRBV1-TRBV30 forward primers and a C-beta reverse primer. TCRdb re-derived calls from the multiplex PCR reads in MiXCR, one entry per CDR3 protein. The sample shows roughly 70,000 distinct CDR3 sequences, approximately 74% of them seen only once. The sequencing input was liver tumor tissue from sampling region 4. Subset denoted: tumor region T4, right-lateral pole. These receptors were collected from a man in his forties with primary liver carcinoma and hepatitis B virus infection.

As concerns this clonotype: Just one base apart from a much larger clone, this may be a read error. The chain has TRBV7-9 and TRBJ2-7; D perhaps matches TRBD1 (6 bases). V lost 7 bases to trimming and J lost 7 bases, with 17 bases between them. The CDR3 has 13 amino acids. CDR1 is SEHNR and CDR2 is FQNEAQ in the germline V gene (reference sequence). CDR3 nucleotides: TGTGCCAGCACCCCTCAGGGGAGTGGGGAGCAGTACTTC. This encodes CASTPQGSGEQYF.

Regarding this clonotype: Given the absence of the conserved phenylalanine or tryptophan at the CDR3 end, a read error is likely. CDR3 bases: TGCGCCAGCATCAGGACCCGACAGGGCAAGAACACCGGGGAGCTGTTTCTT. Translated, it gives CASIRTRQGKNTGELFL. The V gene is TRBV10-2, the J gene TRBJ2-2, with 7 bases lining up with TRBD1. This CDR3 region has 17 residues. Germline V gene sequence: CDR1 WSHSY, CDR2 SAAADI. V shed 7 bases and J 1 base; nucleotides not matched to a gene: 12.

Remarks on this clonotype: This may stem from a read error, because a much larger clone lies one nucleotide away. This sequence joins TRBV5-1 and TRBJ2-3; TRBD1 aligns across 8 bases. The CDR3 sequence is 20 residues long. CDR1 and CDR2 (germline): SGHRS, YFSETQ. The CDR3 nucleotides read TGCGTCAGCAGACTTTCAGGGGGCGGCCCTGCGCTGCCTAGCACAGATACGCAGTATTTT. Protein sequence: CVSRLSGGGPALPSTDTQYF.

A remark on this clonotype: The CDR3 carries no conserved terminal phenylalanine or tryptophan, so it likely arises from a read error. The chain employs TRBV10-2 and TRBJ1-5; no definite D call. Germline loops: CDR1 WSHSY, CDR2 SAAADI. The CDR3 has 15 residues. Between the trimmed V and J ends, which lost 7 bases and 13 bases, there was a span of 26 bases. In DNA, the CDR3 is TGCGCCAGCAAGGAGGAGTTAGGGAGCAATCAGTCACAGCATATT. Translating it yields CASKEELGSNQSQHI.

About this clonotype: Germline is not matched at one junction end, which may reflect a read error. The chain recombines TRBV6-6 with TRBJ1-5; no reliable D call. The CDR3 contains 13 residues. In germline, CDR1 is MNHNY, CDR2 SVGAGI (reference sequence). CDR3 sequence (DNA): TGTGCCAGCAGTTACCGGGGTTATCAGTCTCAGAATTTT. It codes for CASSYRGYQSQNF.